The entry below describes one T cell receptor beta chain. Donors were grouped by their self-reported clinical history. This sample was included in a study of blood T cell repertoires in COVID-19. Study in general: Researchers got acute and convalescent COVID-19 samples from the United States, Italy and Spain.

The CDR3 spans 19 residues. Authors' processing steps: Amplification with reference gene primers provided the estimates of nucleated cell counts. TCRdb's copy holds only in-frame clones and misses some; the assay was immunoSEQ multiplex PCR. V and J calls and clone size come straight from that table; D and trimming were deduced from the DNA. The table records some 270,000 clones, 80% to 90% of them present only once. The sequencing input was PBMCs or T cells enriched from blood (not recorded which). The origin of this receptor is a woman aged 50 to 60 who had been exposed to COVID-19. V gene TRBV21-1 combines with J gene TRBJ1-5. TRBV21-1 counts as a pseudogene. The CDR3 DNA is TGTGCCAGCAGCAAACCCCGTCGGTGGGGGGGGAGGTACAATCAGCCCCAGCATTTT. Protein: CASSKPRRWGGRYNQPQHF.